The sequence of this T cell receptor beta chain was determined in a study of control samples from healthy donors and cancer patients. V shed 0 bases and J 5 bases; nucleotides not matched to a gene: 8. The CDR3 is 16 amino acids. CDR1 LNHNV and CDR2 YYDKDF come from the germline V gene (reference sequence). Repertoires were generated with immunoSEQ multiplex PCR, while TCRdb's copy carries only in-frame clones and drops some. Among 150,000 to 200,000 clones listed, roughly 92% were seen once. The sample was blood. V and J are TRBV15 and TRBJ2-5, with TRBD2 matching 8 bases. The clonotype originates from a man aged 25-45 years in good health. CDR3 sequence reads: CATSRDRSGGAETQYF. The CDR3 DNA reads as TGTGCCACCAGCAGAGATAGGTCGGGGGGGGCGGAGACCCAGTACTTC.